Following are 2 T cell receptor beta chains from one sample sequenced in a study of T cells in Graves' hyperthyroidism and ophthalmopathy. RNA transcripts served as the template for amplifying TCR beta CDR3 regions. TCR CDR3 regions were first amplified by RT-PCR with HTBI primers. TCRdb re-called the multiplex PCR reads with MiXCR, one entry per CDR3 protein. The sample has about 590,000 distinct CDR3 sequences, around 16% seen once. The sequenced sample consisted of blood. The source is a woman in her twenties or thirties with Graves' hyperthyroidism.

This clonotype has a handful of counts. The rearrangement joins TRBV5-1 to TRBJ2-2; TRBD2 is a possible D gene (6 bases). Germline V gene lookup returns CDR1 SGHRS and CDR2 YFSETQ. Trimming removed 1 base from V and 7 bases from J, with 17 bases in between. The CDR3 runs 16 residues. Here the CDR3 reads CASSLPGTGEVGELFF. In DNA form, the CDR3 reads TGCGCCAGCAGCTTGCCCGGAACGGGGGAAGTCGGGGAGCTGTTTTTT.

V is TRBV13 and J is TRBJ2-2, with D perhaps TRBD1 (6 bases). V was clipped by 3 bases and J by 5 bases, with 13 bases between them. The CDR3 consists of 15 residues. Germline V gives CDR1 PRHDT, CDR2 FYEKMQ (reference sequence). Here the CDR3 reads CASSFKRGFTGELFF. DNA for the CDR3: TGTGCCAGCAGCTTTAAGAGGGGGTTTACCGGGGAGCTGTTTTTT.